Listed here are 4 T cell receptor beta chains from one sample, sequenced in a study of blood T cell repertoires in COVID-19. Sequencing used immunoSEQ multiplex PCR; TCRdb keeps in-frame clones, though not all of them. Among roughly 240,000 clones listed, around 82% were seen once. Source material: peripheral blood. These receptors were collected from a woman between 65 and 79 years old with acute or convalescent COVID-19.

The chain has TRBV2 and TRBJ2-3, with TRBD2 identical over 8 bases. This CDR3 contains 15 residues. V dropped 4 bases and J dropped 1; count of bases not matched to a gene: 4. Germline lookup yields CDR1 SNHLY and CDR2 FYNNEI. The CDR3 region is CASSVVRGGTDTQYF. CDR3 DNA sequence: TGTGCCAGCAGTGTGGTGCGGGGGGGCACAGATACGCAGTATTTT.

This clone was observed a single time. This chain uses TRBV12-3 or TRBV12-4 with TRBJ1-1, with 7 bases aligning to TRBD1. The CDR3 runs 13 residues. V was clipped by 3 bases and J by 4 bases; unmatched bases: 2. CDR3 sequence reads: CASSLPGGTEAFF. CDR3 bases: TGTGCCAGCAGTTTGCCAGGGGGCACTGAAGCTTTCTTT.

The chain carries TRBV29-1 and TRBJ2-1; 14 bases align to TRBD2. V lost 7 bases and J lost 8; bases outside the gene matches: 7. Germline values: CDR1 SQVTM, CDR2 ANQGSEA. The CDR3 length is 14 residues. CDR3 in DNA: TGCAGCGCAATGACTAGCGGGGGGGTAGATGAGCAGTTCTTC. Translated: CSAMTSGGVDEQFF.

This clone was detected only once. The rearrangement links TRBV5-1 to TRBJ2-3; 11 positions agree with TRBD2. Germline V lookup: CDR1 SGHRS, CDR2 YFSETQ. This CDR3 has 16 residues. Trimming took 4 bases from V and 5 from J; bases not matched to a gene: 9. The CDR3 reads CASSTGASGGKDTQYF. The DNA of the CDR3 is TGCGCCAGCAGCACGGGGGCTAGCGGGGGGAAAGATACGCAGTATTTT.